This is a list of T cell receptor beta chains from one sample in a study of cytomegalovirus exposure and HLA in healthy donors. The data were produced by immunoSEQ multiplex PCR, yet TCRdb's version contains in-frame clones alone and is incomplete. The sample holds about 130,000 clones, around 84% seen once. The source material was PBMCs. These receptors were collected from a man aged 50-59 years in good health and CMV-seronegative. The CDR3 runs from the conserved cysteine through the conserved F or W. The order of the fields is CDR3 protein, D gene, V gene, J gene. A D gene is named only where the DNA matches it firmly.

CDR3: CASSPFLRTGEGYGYTF
D: TRBD1
V: TRBV18
J: TRBJ1-2

CDR3: CASTQGALTGELFF
D: TRBD1
V: TRBV2
J: TRBJ2-2

CDR3: CASRQGSAGANVLTF
D: .
V: TRBV6-1
J: TRBJ2-6

CDR3: CASSQARGYEQYF
D: .
V: TRBV4-3
J: TRBJ2-7

CDR3: CSVQPWTGADYGYTF
D: TRBD1
V: TRBV29-1
J: TRBJ1-2

CDR3: CSVEEGSGGSYNEQFF
D: TRBD2
V: TRBV29-1
J: TRBJ2-1

CDR3: CASSLFSTGSNYGYTF
D: TRBD1
V: TRBV5-1
J: TRBJ1-2

CDR3: CASGTRNEETQYF
D: .
V: TRBV7-2
J: TRBJ2-5

CDR3: CASSAFSNQPQHF
D: .
V: TRBV6-1
J: TRBJ1-5

CDR3: CASSFSGEGYNEQFF
D: TRBD2
V: TRBV5-5
J: TRBJ2-1